This T cell receptor beta chain comes out of a study of blood T cell repertoires in COVID-19. Study-wide context: COVID-19 samples from acute and convalescent phases originated in the United States, Italy and Spain.

Enrollees, roughly 18 to 90 years old, lived in fewer than 25 US areas. Which cohort a participant joined came from the clinical history participants gave. The CDR3 sequence is 13 residues long. Trimming pared 3 bases from V and 5 bases from J, leaving 10 bases between. CDR1 and CDR2 (germline): LNHDA, SQIVND (reference sequence). How the authors handled the data: From reference gene primer amplification, estimates of nucleated cell counts were derived. Assay used: immunoSEQ multiplex PCR; TCRdb lists only in-frame clones, some missing. The D gene and trimming were derived from the DNA, and the V and J assignments and clone size from that table. The sample yields about 380,000 clones, roughly 86% seen once.

Sequenced input: PBMCs or T cells enriched from blood (not recorded which). This sequence originates from a man aged 25-45 years who had recovered from COVID-19. The chain is built from TRBV19 and TRBJ1-2, with D possibly matching TRBD1 (6 bases). This CDR3 is CASSMAGVYGYTF. The CDR3 nucleotides are TGTGCCAGTAGTATGGCAGGGGTATATGGCTACACCTTC.